This T cell receptor beta chain was retrieved from a study of T-cell memory formation after mild COVID-19 (dated by TCRdb to the early 2020s). About the study as a whole: TCR sequence clusters from the two donors were found to be largely donor specific. In a couple of donors, T-cell clones that expanded and contracted after mild COVID-19 were followed by sequencing TCRalpha and TCRbeta repertoires longitudinally. The cohort comprised two young, previously healthy adult volunteers, one female and one male. What the research found in general, with its limitations: Contracting CD4+ clones were located mainly in the CM and EM memory subsets, whereas CD8+ clones were found to be enriched in EMRA. Whether the second-wave clones peaking on day 37 were SARS-CoV-2 specific was not confirmed. Only a couple of mild cases were covered in the study, and larger cohorts including severe cases with pre-infection samples were considered necessary. Clones that contracted from day 15 to 85 showed balanced CD4/CD8 phenotypes, whereas a second wave of clones that expanded from day 15 to 37 leaned towards CD4+. The detection of some responding clones in pre-infection memory suggests that pre-existing cross-reactive memory T cells joined the SARS-CoV-2 response.

Sequenced on an Illumina NovaSeq 6000. Using 5'RACE with constant-segment primers, TCRalpha and TCRbeta cDNA libraries were constructed, with sample barcodes and unique molecular identifiers added in the process. Trizol reagent was used to extract RNA from every sample. The libraries were amplified in two PCR steps, and the second step added a second sample barcode and Illumina TruSeq adapters. Sequencing of libraries was performed on an Illumina NovaSeq with 2 x 150 bp paired-end reads. For the original study's pipeline: With migec v1.2.7, reads were demultiplexed and then collapsed into UMI-guided consensus sequences. Using mixcr v2.1.11, the UMI consensuses were aligned to TRA and TRB V and J templates and assembled into clonotypes. Clonotypes were classified as expanded or contracted when called significant by both edgeR and NoisET, with noise models trained on biological replicates. For edgeR calls, the thresholds were a false discovery rate-adjusted p below 0.01 and a log2 fold-change of 1. As an exploratory analysis of dynamics, max-normalized trajectories of the 1000 most abundant clonotypes were examined by PCA with hierarchical clustering. Separately sequenced CD4+ and CD8+ repertoires were used to assign a CD4 or CD8 phenotype to each responding clone. TCRdb took the public reads, trimmed them with fastp at Q25, ran MiXCR for clone calling and kept in-frame beta chains. Every entry covers one CDR3 protein and lists the most common genes and DNA from its rows. For this entry, the V and J calls and clone size follow TCRdb and not the study's own pipeline. This sample lists 200,000 to 250,000 distinct CDR3 sequences; over 9% were detected once. The ten most abundant clones make up more than 20% of the sample.

This clonotype came up a few times. Its antigen remains undetermined. Nothing much larger sits one base from this clone, and base qualities are not available. Ficoll-Paque density gradient centrifugation was the method used to isolate PBMCs. The CDR3 contains 11 residues, cysteine and phenylalanine counted. This entry keeps only the CDR3 DNA: 33 bases, framed from base 1. The germline V gene supplies CDR1 SQVTM and CDR2 ANQGSEA. The V end loses 7 bases and the J end loses 6 bases, and a stretch of 10 bases separates them. Sequences were obtained from PBMCs or a T cell subset sorted from them (not recorded which). This receptor chain uses TRBV29-1 and TRBJ2-4; no D gene call is confident. The sequence derives from a man aged 18 to 35 who had mild COVID-19 (a few samples of this study predate the infection). The sample titles of this study are shuffled in the database, so cell type and time point are left out; the donor was told from shared clones. CDR3 reads: CSATTGNIQYF. Here is the DNA: TGCAGCGCCACCACGGGAAACATTCAGTACTTC.